Many counts were recorded for the clone carrying this T cell receptor (beta chain). The CDR3 has 16 residues. The V gene end was trimmed by 3 bases and the J gene end by 1 base; junction bases not matched to a gene: 7. Germline V gene data show CDR1 as SQVTM and CDR2 as ANQGSEA. The sample originates from a study of identical twins. In TCRdb, the 5' RACE reads were re-called with MiXCR into one record per CDR3 protein. The sample has about 690,000 distinct CDR3 sequences, around 6% seen once. V and J are TRBV29-1 and TRBJ2-2, with 8 positions matching TRBD2. This receptor was obtained from a man aged 18 to 29 in good health. Sequenced: naive T cells sorted from blood. The DNA of the CDR3 is TGCAGCGTTGAGGGGGTTAGCGGGAAGAACACCGGGGAGCTGTTTTTT. Translating it yields CSVEGVSGKNTGELFF.